Listed below are T cell receptor beta chains from one sample, sequenced in a study of T-cell reconstitution after alpha-beta-depleted transplantation in children. TCRdb redid the calling of the PCR reads with MiXCR, one entry per CDR3 protein. The sample lists over 550,000 distinct CDR3 sequences; roughly a tenth were seen once. Here the sequenced sample was PBMCs from the stem cell graft donor, taken from the stem cell graft. The receptors originated from a human donor who donated a stem cell graft to a child with acute myeloid leukemia. The CDR3 runs from the conserved cysteine through the conserved F or W. Each record gives: clone size, J gene, D gene, V gene, CDR3 DNA, CDR3 protein. The D gene is left open where the match is weak. Size tells how often a clone was seen (once, few, many) or the class of an expanded clone, and some rows leave it out.

clone size: -
J gene: TRBJ2-7
D gene: -
V gene: TRBV20-1
CDR3 DNA: TGCAGTGCTAGAGAGATCTTGGCTGGACGGGTACGAAGCGAGCAGTACTTC
CDR3 protein: CSAREILAGRVRSEQYF

clone size: -
J gene: TRBJ2-7
D gene: -
V gene: TRBV9
CDR3 DNA: TGTGCCAGCAGCCCAGGAGACTACAAGCCCGAGCAGTACTTC
CDR3 protein: CASSPGDYKPEQYF

clone size: -
J gene: TRBJ2-3
D gene: -
V gene: TRBV7-3
CDR3 DNA: TGTGCCAGCAGCCCGGGACTGCTGTGGACAGATACGCAGTATTTT
CDR3 protein: CASSPGLLWTDTQYF

clone size: -
J gene: TRBJ2-3
D gene: TRBD2
V gene: TRBV28
CDR3 DNA: TGTGCCAGCAAGAGACCGGGAGGGACAGATACGCAGTATTTT
CDR3 protein: CASKRPGGTDTQYF

clone size: -
J gene: TRBJ2-3
D gene: TRBD2
V gene: TRBV20-1
CDR3 DNA: TGCAGTGCTAGAGCTCCAGCGGGGCGCACAGATACGCAGTATTTT
CDR3 protein: CSARAPAGRTDTQYF

clone size: -
J gene: TRBJ2-7
D gene: TRBD1
V gene: TRBV5-1
CDR3 DNA: TGCGCCAGCAGCTTCCCTGGACAGGGGGAAGCCGAGCAGTACTTC
CDR3 protein: CASSFPGQGEAEQYF

clone size: few
J gene: TRBJ2-1
D gene: -
V gene: TRBV28
CDR3 DNA: TGTGCCAGCCTAAGGGGGGCTAGCTCCTACAATGAGCAGTTCTTC
CDR3 protein: CASLRGASSYNEQFF

clone size: many
J gene: TRBJ1-1
D gene: -
V gene: TRBV15
CDR3 DNA: TGTGCCACCAGCGGCGGGAACACTGAAGCTTTCTTT
CDR3 protein: CATSGGNTEAFF

clone size: -
J gene: TRBJ2-1
D gene: -
V gene: TRBV5-5
CDR3 DNA: TGTGCCAGCAGCTGGGGTTCTCCCGTCGGGGGCCTCTACAATGAGCAGTTCTTC
CDR3 protein: CASSWGSPVGGLYNEQFF

clone size: few
J gene: TRBJ2-7
D gene: -
V gene: TRBV6-6
CDR3 DNA: TGTGCCAGCAGCTTTCGTTCGACCGAGCAGTACTTC
CDR3 protein: CASSFRSTEQYF

clone size: -
J gene: TRBJ1-1
D gene: -
V gene: TRBV5-1
CDR3 DNA: TGCGCCAGCTCCCGGGGGATGCCGGGCGACTTGAACACTGAAGCTTTCTTT
CDR3 protein: CASSRGMPGDLNTEAFF

clone size: many
J gene: TRBJ2-3
D gene: -
V gene: TRBV7-8
CDR3 DNA: TGTGCCAGCAGCTCACGTATTCGCGATACGCAGTATTTT
CDR3 protein: CASSSRIRDTQYF

clone size: few
J gene: TRBJ2-5
D gene: TRBD1
V gene: TRBV29-1
CDR3 DNA: TGCAGCGTGGGACAGCAAAAAGAGACCCAGTACTTC
CDR3 protein: CSVGQQKETQYF

clone size: -
J gene: TRBJ1-4
D gene: -
V gene: TRBV4-3
CDR3 DNA: TGCGCCAGCAGCCAAGAGACCATGGGGGAAAAACTGTTTTTT
CDR3 protein: CASSQETMGEKLFF

clone size: -
J gene: TRBJ2-3
D gene: -
V gene: TRBV20-1
CDR3 DNA: TGCAGCGCCGGCGGAGGGAGAGAAGATACGCAGTATTTT
CDR3 protein: CSAGGGREDTQYF

clone size: -
J gene: TRBJ2-7
D gene: -
V gene: TRBV20-1
CDR3 DNA: TGCAGTGTTTGGAGCGGTATCACCTACGAGCAGTACTTC
CDR3 protein: CSVWSGITYEQYF

clone size: -
J gene: TRBJ1-2
D gene: -
V gene: TRBV6-4
CDR3 DNA: TGTGCCGGCAGTGAGGAGCCTGCGGCCTATAACTATGGCTACACCTTC
CDR3 protein: CAGSEEPAAYNYGYTF

clone size: once
J gene: TRBJ2-2
D gene: TRBD1
V gene: TRBV24-1
CDR3 DNA: TGTGCCACCTCCATGGACAGGGTGGCCGGGGAGCTGTTTTTT
CDR3 protein: CATSMDRVAGELFF

clone size: few
J gene: TRBJ1-2
D gene: TRBD1
V gene: TRBV5-1
CDR3 DNA: TGCGCCAGCAGAGGGGACAGGCCCTATGGCTACACCTTC
CDR3 protein: CASRGDRPYGYTF

clone size: -
J gene: TRBJ2-2
D gene: -
V gene: TRBV20-1
CDR3 DNA: TGCAGTGCTAGACGTGTCAGGGCGGCAGGGACCGTATATGGCGGGGAGCTGTTTTTT
CDR3 protein: CSARRVRAAGTVYGGELFF

clone size: -
J gene: TRBJ2-7
D gene: TRBD2
V gene: TRBV4-3
CDR3 DNA: TGCGCCAGCAGCCAAGAAGCGGGAGTAGGCTCCTACGAGCAGTGCTTC
CDR3 protein: CASSQEAGVGSYEQCF

clone size: many
J gene: TRBJ1-1
D gene: -
V gene: TRBV5-1
CDR3 DNA: TGCGCCAGCAGCTTGAACAAGAACACTGAAGCTTTCTTT
CDR3 protein: CASSLNKNTEAFF

clone size: -
J gene: TRBJ1-2
D gene: -
V gene: TRBV29-1
CDR3 DNA: TGCAGCGTTGACGGTCGGGCGGGAAACTATGGCTACACCTTC
CDR3 protein: CSVDGRAGNYGYTF